This is a list of T cell receptor beta chains from one sample in a study of blood T cell repertoires in COVID-19. The data were produced by immunoSEQ multiplex PCR, yet TCRdb's version contains in-frame clones alone and is incomplete. The sample shows some 20,000 clones, roughly 91% of them seen only once. Sequencing was performed on peripheral blood. These receptors all stem from a woman in her sixties or seventies with active COVID-19. Each CDR3 is given with its conserved first and last residue. The order of the fields is J gene, clone size, D gene, V gene, CDR3 protein, CDR3 DNA. The D gene is left open where the match is weak. The size entry is marked missing in some rows and otherwise reads once, few, many or a size class.

j_call: TRBJ1-4
clone_size: NA
d_call: TRBD1
v_call: TRBV14
cdr3_aa: CASSPDRGHEKLFF
cdr3_nt: TGTGCCAGCAGCCCGGACAGGGGGCACGAAAAACTGTTTTTT

j_call: TRBJ2-3
clone_size: NA
d_call: TRBD2
v_call: TRBV5-1
cdr3_aa: CASSPAGSGGADTQYF
cdr3_nt: TGCGCCAGCAGCCCGGCGGGCAGCGGGGGGGCAGATACGCAGTATTTT

j_call: TRBJ2-1
clone_size: NA
d_call: TRBD2
v_call: TRBV10-3
cdr3_aa: CAISEPGGGDNEQFF
cdr3_nt: TGTGCCATCAGTGAGCCGGGGGGGGGCGACAATGAGCAGTTCTTC

j_call: TRBJ2-2
clone_size: NA
d_call: NA
v_call: TRBV21-1
cdr3_aa: CASSTSGGGTGELFF
cdr3_nt: TGTGCCAGCAGCACGTCGGGGGGAGGCACCGGGGAGCTGTTTTTT

j_call: TRBJ1-1
clone_size: NA
d_call: TRBD1
v_call: TRBV28
cdr3_aa: CASSYPRTGVNTEAFF
cdr3_nt: TGTGCCAGCAGCTACCCCCGGACAGGGGTCAACACTGAAGCTTTCTTT

j_call: TRBJ1-5
clone_size: once
d_call: TRBD1
v_call: TRBV18
cdr3_aa: CASSIDRGSNQPQHF
cdr3_nt: TGTGCCAGCTCAATTGACAGGGGTAGCAATCAGCCCCAGCATTTT

j_call: TRBJ1-4
clone_size: NA
d_call: NA
v_call: TRBV2
cdr3_aa: CASRTVEKLFF
cdr3_nt: TGTGCCAGCAGGACAGTTGAAAAACTGTTTTTT

j_call: TRBJ1-2
clone_size: NA
d_call: NA
v_call: TRBV10-2
cdr3_aa: CASSESLGHGYTF
cdr3_nt: TGCGCCAGCAGTGAGTCGCTTGGGCATGGCTACACCTTC

j_call: TRBJ1-2
clone_size: NA
d_call: TRBD1
v_call: TRBV3-1/TRBV3-2
cdr3_aa: CASSGQGYGYTF
cdr3_nt: TGTGCCAGCAGCGGACAGGGCTATGGCTACACCTTC

j_call: TRBJ2-1
clone_size: NA
d_call: NA
v_call: TRBV21-1
cdr3_aa: CASSKILGTGARWQFF
cdr3_nt: TGTGCCAGCAGCAAAATCCTGGGGACAGGCGCAAGGTGGCAGTTCTTC

j_call: TRBJ2-2
clone_size: NA
d_call: TRBD1
v_call: TRBV6-1
cdr3_aa: CASSEFAGGANTGELFF
cdr3_nt: TGTGCCAGCAGTGAATTCGCAGGGGGCGCTAACACCGGGGAGCTGTTTTTT

j_call: TRBJ2-1
clone_size: NA
d_call: NA
v_call: TRBV11-2
cdr3_aa: CASSLRGAGGNEQFF
cdr3_nt: TGTGCCAGCAGCCTCAGAGGAGCCGGGGGAAATGAGCAGTTCTTC